These 5 T cell receptor beta chains were sequenced from one sample in a study of T cell repertoires in cytomegalovirus infection. MiXCR, applied by TCRdb to the reads, yields one record per CDR3 protein. The table lists about 920,000 distinct CDR3 sequences, roughly 30% of them singletons, with over 13% in the top ten. These receptors' antigens are unknown. The sequencing used cultured CD8+ T cells from PBMCs, collected from culture after CMV antigen stimulation. These receptors were taken from a human donor in good health (CMV status not recorded). Some clones in this sample may be carry-over from other donors' samples.

This chain links TRBV7-9 with TRBJ2-2; weak D call: TRBD1 (6 bases). The germline V gene encodes CDR1 SEHNR and CDR2 FQNEAQ (reference sequence). Trimming shortened V by 5 bases and J by 0 bases, and 10 bases separated the two germline ends. The CDR3 length is 15 residues. The DNA of the CDR3 is TGTGCCAGCAGCCACCGGGACACGAACACCGGGGAGCTGTTTTTT. This translates into CASSHRDTNTGELFF.

The rearrangement uses TRBV28 and TRBJ1-5; 7 nucleotides line up with TRBD1. CDR1 is MDHEN, CDR2 SYDVKM, per germline. This CDR3 region has 16 residues. With 6 bases clipped from V and 0 bases from J, the junction kept 8 bases outside the gene matches. CDR3 sequence: CASSYGTDYSNQPQHF. DNA of the CDR3: TGTGCCAGCAGCTACGGGACAGATTATAGCAATCAGCCCCAGCATTTT. Complete variable domain (other parts from reference TRBV28 and TRBJ1-5): DVKVTQSSRYLVKRTGEKVFLECVQDMDHENMFWYRQDPGLGLRLIYFSYDVKMKEKGDIPEGYSVSREKKERFSLILESASTNQTSMYLCASSYGTDYSNQPQHFGDGTRLSIL.

The chain employs TRBV6-5 and TRBJ2-1; D gene ambiguous. Germline loops: CDR1 MNHEY, CDR2 SVGAGI. This CDR3 has 11 residues. V was cut by 6 bases and J by 8 bases, with 8 bases left in between. The CDR3 nucleotides are TGTGCCAGCAGAATAGGCCATGAGCAGTTCTTC. Its protein is CASRIGHEQFF.

This clonotype was detected a few times. This chain connects TRBV7-9 to TRBJ1-1; D is uncertain. The CDR3 sequence is 14 residues long. Trimming stripped 2 bases from V and 1 base from J, with 8 bases between. Germline V gene lookup returns CDR1 SEHNR and CDR2 FQNEAQ (reference sequence). CDR3 sequence: CASSLFRENTEAFF. For the CDR3, the DNA is TGTGCCAGCAGCTTATTTAGGGAGAACACTGAAGCTTTCTTT.

V is TRBV20-1 and J is TRBJ2-3; D gene ambiguous. The CDR3 consists of 15 residues. The V gene lost 0 bases and the J gene lost 2 bases, with 12 bases spanning the gap. The V gene's germline CDR1 is DFQATT and CDR2 SNEGSKA (reference sequence). CDR3: CSARDKVAYTDTQYF. The CDR3 DNA is TGCAGTGCTAGAGATAAGGTAGCATACACAGATACGCAGTATTTT.